This entry lists 3 T cell receptor beta chains sequenced from one sample in a study of cytomegalovirus exposure and HLA in healthy donors. The PCR had 60 Vbeta and 13 Jbeta primers. Using immunoSEQ multiplex PCR, the repertoire was profiled, and TCRdb retains in-frame clones only, with some absent. The table shows about 250,000 clones, with under 80% occurring only once. Sequences were obtained from PBMCs. These receptors were taken from a female donor in good health and CMV-seronegative.

The J gene is TRBJ2-5, the V gene TRBV5-1, with 9 nucleotides matching TRBD1. The J call may be wrong; the DNA end is better matched by TRBJ2-7. The CDR3 extends over 14 amino acids. From germline, CDR1 is SGHRS and CDR2 YFSETQ. CDR3 bases: TGCGCCAGCAGCTGGACAGGGGAGTCCTACGAGCAGTACTTC. Its protein is CASSWTGESYEQYF.

The rearrangement uses TRBV27 and TRBJ2-2; D is perhaps TRBD1 (5 bases). V gave up 3 bases and J gave up 0 bases, with 8 bases separating them. The CDR3 length is 15 residues. Germline V gives CDR1 MNHEY, CDR2 SMNVEV (reference sequence). As DNA, the CDR3 is TGTGCCAGCAGTTTTCGACAGCCGAACACCGGGGAGCTGTTTTTT. Protein sequence: CASSFRQPNTGELFF.

This sequence joins TRBV2 and TRBJ2-3, with D possibly matching TRBD1 (5 bases). Germline values: CDR1 SNHLY, CDR2 FYNNEI. V dropped 2 bases and J dropped 2 bases, with 11 bases sitting between them. The CDR3 is made up of 15 amino acids. The CDR3 DNA follows: TGTGCCAGCAGTGAACTGGGGCTGCTCACAGATACGCAGTATTTT. It codes for CASSELGLLTDTQYF. The complete variable domain, with remaining parts taken from reference TRBV2 and TRBJ2-3, reads EPEVTQTPSHQVTQMGQEVILRCVPISNHLYFYWYRQILGQKVEFLVSFYNNEISEKSEIFDDQFSVERPDGSNFTLKIRSTKLEDSAMYFCASSELGLLTDTQYFGPGTRLTVL.